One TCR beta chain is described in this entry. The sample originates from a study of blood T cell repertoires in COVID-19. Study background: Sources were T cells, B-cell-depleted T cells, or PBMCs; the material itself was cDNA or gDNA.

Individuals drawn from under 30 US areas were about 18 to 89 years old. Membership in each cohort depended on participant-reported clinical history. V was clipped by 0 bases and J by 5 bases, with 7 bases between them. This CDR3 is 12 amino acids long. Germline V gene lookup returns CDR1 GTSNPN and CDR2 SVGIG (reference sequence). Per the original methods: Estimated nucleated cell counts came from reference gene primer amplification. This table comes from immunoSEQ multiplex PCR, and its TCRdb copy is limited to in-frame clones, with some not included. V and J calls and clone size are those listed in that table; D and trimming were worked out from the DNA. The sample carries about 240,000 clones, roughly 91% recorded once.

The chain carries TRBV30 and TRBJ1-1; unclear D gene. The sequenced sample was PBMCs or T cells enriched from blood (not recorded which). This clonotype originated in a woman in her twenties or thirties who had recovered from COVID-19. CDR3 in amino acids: CAWSVGLTEAFF. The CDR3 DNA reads TGTGCCTGGAGTGTGGGCCTGACTGAAGCTTTCTTT. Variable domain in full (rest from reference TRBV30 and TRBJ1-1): SQTIHQWPATLVQPVGSPLSLECTVEGTSNPNLYWYRQAAGRGLQLLFYSVGIGQISSEVPQNLSASRPQDRQFILSSKKLLLSDSGFYLCAWSVGLTEAFFGQGTRLTVV.